This note documents a single T cell receptor beta chain sequence. Antigen: not known. Tagging with unique molecular identifiers was a feature of the TCR beta cDNA libraries. TCRdb called the PCR reads again in MiXCR, with one record for every CDR3 protein. The sample holds more than 500,000 distinct CDR3 sequences; around 34% are singletons and the top ten take roughly 6%. The data were taken from a study of post-analysis software for immune sequencing data. Across the study: Disease trajectories encompassed relapsing-remitting, secondary progressive and progressive-relapsing multiple sclerosis. Findings and limits, study-wide: About five TRBV segments occurring more often in patients than controls included TRBV5-6, TRBV5-1 and TRBV20-1. Samples sharing a preparation batch grouped tightly together when assessed by F measure.

Trimming took 6 bases from V and 7 from J, leaving 11 bases between them. The CDR3 is made up of 12 amino acids. Germline values: CDR1 SGHAT, CDR2 FQNNGV. The sequence was obtained from a girl between 2 and 17 years old with multiple sclerosis. The sequenced material came from blood. The chain combines TRBV11-2 with TRBJ2-3; D not resolved. In DNA, the CDR3 is TGTGCCAGCAGGAGTTTACGTTATACGCAGTATTTT. This translates into CASRSLRYTQYF.